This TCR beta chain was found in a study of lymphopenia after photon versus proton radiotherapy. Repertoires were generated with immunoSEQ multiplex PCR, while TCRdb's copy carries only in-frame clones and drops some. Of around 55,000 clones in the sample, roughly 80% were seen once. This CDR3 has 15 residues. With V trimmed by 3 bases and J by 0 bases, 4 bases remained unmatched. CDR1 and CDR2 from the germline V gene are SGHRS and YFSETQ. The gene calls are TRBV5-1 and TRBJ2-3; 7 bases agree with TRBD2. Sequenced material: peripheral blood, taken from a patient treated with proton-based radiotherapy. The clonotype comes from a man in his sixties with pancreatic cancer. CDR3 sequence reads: CASSWREGSTDTQYF. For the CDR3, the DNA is TGCGCCAGCAGCTGGAGGGAGGGGAGCACAGATACGCAGTATTTT.